The next 18 T cell receptor beta chains were all read from a single sample in a study of technical replicates of blood from several donors. The method was immunoSEQ multiplex PCR; TCRdb's version includes in-frame clones alone and lacks a portion of them. The sample consists of about 82,000 clones, roughly 92% of them appearing once. Sample: T cells isolated from PBMCs. The receptor set was obtained from a human donor in good health.

This chain joins TRBV9 and TRBJ1-1; no clear D. With 0 bases removed from V and 1 base from J, the gap between germline ends came to 16 bases. The V gene's germline CDR1 is SGDLS and CDR2 YYNGEE. This CDR3 is built from 17 residues. CDR3 sequence (DNA): TGTGCCAGCAGCGTAGTCGTAGGAGGGTGGAGGAACACTGAAGCTTTCTTT. It is translated as CASSVVVGGWRNTEAFF.

The gene calls are TRBV2 and TRBJ2-2; TRBD2 agrees at 10 bases. From germline, CDR1 is SNHLY and CDR2 FYNNEI. There are 15 residues in the CDR3. Unmatched junction bases numbered 2, after V lost 7 bases and J lost 0 bases. CDR3 protein: CASTTSGTNTGELFF. The CDR3 coding sequence is TGTGCCAGCACTACTAGCGGGACGAACACCGGGGAGCTGTTTTTT.

V and J are TRBV6-1 and TRBJ2-7, with D perhaps matching TRBD1 (7 bases). This CDR3 is 15 amino acids long. The germline V gene encodes CDR1 MNHNS and CDR2 SASEGT. V was trimmed by 6 bases and J by 4 bases, leaving 19 bases between them. This CDR3 is CASSPFGRGDYEQYF. The CDR3, as DNA: TGTGCCAGCAGCCCTTTTGGCAGGGGGGATTACGAGCAGTACTTC.

This clone has a single count. V usage is TRBV5-1 and J usage is TRBJ1-6; TRBD1 matches 7 bases. V dropped 4 bases and J dropped 6; count of bases not matched to a gene: 10. The germline V gene has CDR1 SGHRS and CDR2 YFSETQ. The length of the CDR3 is 16 residues. The CDR3 nucleotides are TGCGCCAGCAGCCCCCGGGACAGAAAAATTAATTCACCCCTCCACTTT. Its protein is CASSPRDRKINSPLHF.

This chain joins TRBV5-1 and TRBJ2-7; TRBD2 might be the D (5 bases). V dropped 0 bases and J dropped 5 bases, with 15 bases sitting between them. This CDR3 has 15 residues. Germline CDR1 and CDR2: SGHRS and YFSETQ. This CDR3 is CASSLAVATVNEQYF. The CDR3 nucleotides read TGCGCCAGCAGCTTGGCCGTAGCGACCGTGAACGAGCAGTACTTC.

This clone appeared a few times. This chain connects TRBV30 to TRBJ1-1; D is unclear. Germline V gene data show CDR1 as GTSNPN and CDR2 as SVGIG (reference sequence). V was trimmed by 3 bases and J by 0 bases, leaving 5 bases between them. The CDR3 consists of 12 residues. The CDR3 loop is CAWRFMNTEAFF. The CDR3 DNA reads TGTGCCTGGAGATTCATGAACACTGAAGCTTTCTTT.

The chain carries TRBV6-1 and TRBJ2-7, with TRBD2 as a possible D gene (6 bases). Germline values: CDR1 MNHNS, CDR2 SASEGT. The germline V and J ends were trimmed by 7 bases and 3 bases, with 13 bases remaining between them. The CDR3 has 13 residues. In DNA form, the CDR3 reads TGTGCCAGCACCCGGGAGTGGAGCTACGAGCAGTACTTC. Its translation: CASTREWSYEQYF.

This clone was seen a single time. The V and J genes are TRBV19 and TRBJ1-5; no clear D gene. V lost 5 bases and J lost 0, with 8 bases in between. CDR3 length: 14 amino acids. The germline V gene has CDR1 LNHDA and CDR2 SQIVND (reference sequence). CDR3 nucleotide sequence: TGTGCCAGTAGTCGAGCGGCTAGCAATCAGCCCCAGCATTTT. Amino acids: CASSRAASNQPQHF.

The V gene is TRBV28, the J gene TRBJ2-7; 8 nucleotides align to TRBD1. Germline lookup yields CDR1 MDHEN and CDR2 SYDVKM. The CDR3 sequence is 15 residues long. V trimming: 5 bases; J trimming: 4 bases; junction bases outside the gene matches: 10. This CDR3 reads CASSPRQGSEYEQYF. The CDR3 DNA sequence: TGTGCCAGCAGTCCGCGACAGGGGTCGGAGTACGAGCAGTACTTC.

J is TRBJ1-5 and V is TRBV7-9; D is uncertain. The CDR3 is 15 amino acids. The V end lost 3 bases, the J end lost 5 bases, and 14 bases lay between the germline ends. The germline V gene encodes CDR1 SEHNR and CDR2 FQNEAQ (reference sequence). The DNA of the CDR3 is TGTGCCAGCAGCTTCGGGGTAGGTTGGGATCAGCCCCAGCATTTT. Its protein product is CASSFGVGWDQPQHF.

The chain carries TRBV20-1 and TRBJ1-2; tentative D call: TRBD1 (6 bases). V shed 5 bases and J shed 7 bases, with 11 bases lying between them. The CDR3 has 11 amino acids. Germline CDR1 DFQATT, CDR2 SNEGSKA (reference sequence). The CDR3 bases are TGCAGTGCTGACACAGGGTTTGGCTACACCTTC. It codes for CSADTGFGYTF.

This chain uses TRBV7-3 with TRBJ2-3; TRBD2 agrees at 9 bases. Germline loops: CDR1 SGHTA, CDR2 FQGTGA. The V and J ends lost 1 base and 6 bases, in that order; junction bases with no gene match: 5. The CDR3 sequence is 15 residues long. CDR3: CASSLMGGGADTQYF. The CDR3 nucleotides read TGTGCCAGCAGCTTAATGGGCGGGGGGGCCGATACGCAGTATTTT.

The chain links TRBV7-9 to TRBJ2-3; D possibly corresponds to TRBD2 (5 bases). Trimming shortened V by 3 bases and J by 0 bases, and 10 bases separated the two germline ends. The CDR3 covers 15 residues. Germline CDR1 and CDR2: SEHNR and FQNEAQ (reference sequence). The CDR3 DNA follows: TGTGCCAGCAGCTTCCGGCGGGTTAGCACAGATACGCAGTATTTT. This translates into CASSFRRVSTDTQYF.

The CDR3 DNA reads TGTGCCAGCAGTTACGTCACAGGGGGCAATGAGCAGTTCTTC. As protein: CASSYVTGGNEQFF. The chain has TRBV27 and TRBJ2-1; 8 bases are a match to TRBD1. The J segment lost 6 bases and the V segment lost 4 bases, leaving 5 bases of the junction unmatched. This CDR3 is 14 amino acids long. The germline CDR1 and CDR2 sequences are MNHEY and SMNVEV (reference sequence).

This chain connects TRBV18 to TRBJ2-3, with 11 bases fitting TRBD2. Germline CDR1 is KGHSH and CDR2 is LQKENI. This CDR3 comprises 16 residues. The J segment lost 4 bases and the V segment lost 11 bases, leaving 14 bases of the junction unmatched. CDR3: CASKPPRLAGSDTQYF. The DNA for the CDR3 is TGTGCCTCTAAACCGCCCCGACTAGCGGGGTCAGATACGCAGTATTTT.

This clone was observed once. The chain links TRBV6-5 to TRBJ2-2, with D maybe TRBD1 (6 bases). The CDR3 contains 13 residues. The V and J ends lost 7 bases and 9 bases respectively, with 15 bases between them. The V gene's germline CDR1 is MNHEY and CDR2 SVGAGI. The CDR3 DNA sequence: TGTGCCAGCATCCCCCGGGACAAAAGGGAGCTGTTTTTT. It encodes CASIPRDKRELFF.

The chain is built from TRBV5-1 and TRBJ2-2; D call uncertain. The CDR3 spans 15 residues. Trimming stripped 1 base from V and 0 bases from J, with 7 bases between. CDR1 and CDR2 (germline): SGHRS, YFSETQ. The CDR3 nucleotides are TGCGCCAGCAGCTTGTCCCAGGCGAACACCGGGGAGCTGTTTTTT. Amino acids: CASSLSQANTGELFF.

The gene calls are TRBV29-1 and TRBJ1-4; 7 bases line up with TRBD1. The V gene's germline CDR1 is SQVTM and CDR2 ANQGSEA. This CDR3 has 13 residues. The V and J ends lost 7 bases and 4 bases, in that order; junction bases with no gene match: 6. CDR3 residues: CSAGQAVNEKLFF. CDR3 nucleotide sequence: TGCAGCGCAGGACAGGCTGTTAATGAAAAACTGTTTTTT.